Below, 5 T cell receptor beta chains from the same sample are listed, as sequenced in a study of blood T cells in healthy people across ages. For the second PCR, which ran for about 6 to 11 cycles, a sample-barcoded 5' primer and a J-beta primer mix were used. TCRdb ran MiXCR on the 5' RACE reads and lists one entry per CDR3 protein. Here the sample spans hundreds of thousands of distinct CDR3 sequences, about 21% being singletons. The sequenced sample consisted of blood. The receptors originated from a man aged 65 to 79 in good health.

The J gene is TRBJ1-4, the V gene TRBV6-5; tentatively, D is TRBD1 (5 bases). Germline CDR1 and CDR2: MNHEY and SVGAGI. The CDR3 extends over 16 amino acids. The V end was cut by 0 bases, the J end by 4 bases, with 12 bases between. The CDR3 coding sequence is TGTGCCAGCAGTTACTCCGGGACGGCGGGTAATGAAAAACTGTTTTTT. Translation: CASSYSGTAGNEKLFF.

This clonotype was observed at least ten times. The V and J genes are TRBV18 and TRBJ2-1; 14 bases agree with TRBD2. After removal of 2 bases from V and 1 base from J, the junction contained 7 bases not matched to a gene. The germline gives CDR1 KGHSH, CDR2 LQKENI. CDR3 length: 19 amino acids. CDR3: CASSPIMGLAGASYNEQFF. The CDR3 DNA is TGTGCCAGCTCACCAATAATGGGACTAGCGGGAGCATCCTACAATGAGCAGTTCTTC.

Of note for this clonotype: This likely comes from a read error, as the CDR3 has no conserved phenylalanine or tryptophan at its end. The rearrangement links TRBV20-1 to TRBJ2-5; D gene uncertain. The CDR3 loop spans 13 amino acids. Per germline, CDR1 DFQATT and CDR2 SNEGSKA (reference sequence). The V and J ends lost 3 bases and 5 bases respectively, with 13 bases between them. The CDR3 region is CSASDARFETQYL. Written as DNA, the CDR3 is TGCAGTGCTAGCGATGCCCGGTTTGAGACCCAGTACCTC.

This clonotype was detected ten times or more. The chain is built from TRBV10-3 and TRBJ2-5; 10 bases agree with TRBD1. TRBJ2-7 matches the DNA end more closely, so the J call is doubtful. The CDR3 is 14 amino acids. Germline assignment: CDR1 ENHRY and CDR2 SYGVKD. CDR3 amino acids: CAISPGTGVYEQYF. Here the CDR3 DNA reads TGTGCCATCAGCCCCGGGACAGGGGTATACGAGCAGTACTTC.

Comments on this clonotype: A much more abundant neighbour one base away suggests this may be a read error. The chain carries TRBV7-2 and TRBJ2-4; D might be TRBD1 (6 bases). This CDR3 contains 14 residues. V was pared by 2 bases and J by 6 bases, with 11 bases between. Looked up from germline, CDR1 is SGHTA and CDR2 is FQGNSA. The CDR3 sequence is CASSLTGTVNIQYF. In DNA, the CDR3 is TGTGCCAGCAGCTTAACAGGGACCGTAAACATTCAGTACTTC.